Following are 4 T cell receptor beta chains from one sample sequenced in a study of regulatory T cells in long-lasting Graves disease. Building the TCR beta libraries relied on iRepertoire HTBI primers, and CDR3 regions underwent Arm-PCR. TCRdb fed the multiplex PCR reads into MiXCR, producing one record per CDR3 protein. The sample has 450,000 to 600,000 distinct CDR3 sequences, around 16% seen once. Time point given: newly diagnosed GD, antithyroid drugs for less than 3 months. TCR sequences were obtained from RNA taken from PBMCs. In addition, the sample was reused for a study of T cells in Graves' hyperthyroidism and ophthalmopathy.

The sample in question was peripheral blood mononuclear cells (PBMCs), obtained at new diagnosis, from a patient treated with antithyroid drugs. The source is a middle-aged man with Graves disease.

The chain recombines TRBV28 with TRBJ2-5, with 7 nucleotides matching TRBD2. Looked up from germline, CDR1 is MDHEN and CDR2 is SYDVKM. J lost 5 bases, V lost 3 bases, and 3 bases had no gene match. This CDR3 has 13 amino acids. The CDR3 nucleotides are TGTGCCAGCAGTTTCCCCGGGGGGGAGACCCAGTACTTC. This encodes CASSFPGGETQYF. Full variable domain (rest looked up from reference TRBV28 and TRBJ2-5): DVKVTQSSRYLVKRTGEKVFLECVQDMDHENMFWYRQDPGLGLRLIYFSYDVKMKEKGDIPEGYSVSREKKERFSLILESASTNQTSMYLCASSFPGGETQYFGPGTRLLVL.

In this sample, this clonotype turned up many times. The V and J genes are TRBV12-3 or TRBV12-4 and TRBJ1-4; 7 bases align to TRBD1. CDR3 size: 13 residues. The J segment lost 5 bases and the V segment lost 9 bases, leaving 6 bases of the junction unmatched. As DNA, the CDR3 is TGTGCCAGTCAAGGGACAGCCAATGAAAAACTGTTTTTT. This sequence encodes CASQGTANEKLFF.

CDR3 DNA sequence: TGTGCCAGCAGCGAGGGACCCTCTCGGGTCCGGGAGCTGTTTTTT. Translation gives CASSEGPSRVRELFF. The chain has TRBV9 and TRBJ2-2; either TRBD1 or TRBD2 may fit D (5 bases each). The CDR3 is 15 amino acids. Germline CDR1 reads SGDLS; CDR2 reads YYNGEE. V dropped 3 bases and J dropped 9 bases, with 18 bases sitting between them.

This clonotype has more than one count but fewer than ten. The gene calls are TRBV5-1 and TRBJ2-7; D may match TRBD1 or TRBD2 (5 bases each). The germline CDR1 and CDR2 sequences are SGHRS and YFSETQ. The CDR3 is made up of 14 amino acids. V was cut by 4 bases and J by 5 bases, with 16 bases left in between. The CDR3 bases are TGCGCCAGCAGCCTCGGGGCCCTCTACGACGAGCAGTACTTC. It specifies CASSLGALYDEQYF.